This TCR beta chain originates from a study of T cells in Graves' hyperthyroidism and ophthalmopathy (dated by TCRdb to the late 2010s). With regard to the full study: Peripheral blood samples were taken at initial diagnosis, before any treatment was given. To identify distinguishing TCR V-J signatures, a discovery cohort of around 98 patients was used, comprising some 45 with Graves' ophthalmopathy and around 57 with stable Graves' hyperthyroidism. An independent validation cohort of fewer than 20 hyperthyroidism patients and about 15 patients who later progressed to ophthalmopathy tested prospective prediction of ophthalmopathy. The 100 or so discovery patients were randomly divided into training and test sets at a 7:3 ratio. In addition, the study compared T-cell repertoires in thyroid tissue and in blood from a handful of Graves' hyperthyroidism patients. After sampling, hyperthyroidism patients received methimazole starting at 30 mg daily, and ophthalmopathy patients received high-dose intravenous methylprednisolone. According to the paper, TCR Vbeta CDR3 sequencing was carried out on 135 peripheral blood samples, which came from 40 to 45 ophthalmopathy, 80 or so hyperthyroidism and approximately 17 progressor patients. What the work shows at the level of the full study, not this receptor alone: Most expanded thyroid clonotypes (frequency above 0.001) were also detected in blood, suggesting blood repertoires may reflect thyroid immune responses. A model built on a 13 V-J signature distinguished ophthalmopathy from stable hyperthyroidism, reaching approximately 89% sensitivity and under 84% specificity in cross-validation and 80%/75% in testing. No statistical method was used to set the sample size in advance, and investigators knew the group allocation. In validation, progression to ophthalmopathy was predicted by the model with 55% to 71% sensitivity and roughly 76% specificity, a median of about 6.4 months before onset.

V has 4 bases trimmed and J has 10 bases trimmed; junction bases matching no gene number 9. Via the germline V gene (reference sequence), CDR1 is SEHNR and CDR2 FQNEAQ. The CDR3 runs 14 residues from the cysteine to the phenylalanine. The CDR3 DNA has 42 bases and is translated from base 1. The table lists this clonotype with many counts. What antigen it recognizes has not been identified. No base-level quality is on record; no much larger clone is a single base apart. Ophthalmopathy patients had moderately to severely active disease, Clinical Activity Score of at least 3, NOSPECS grade of at least 4, and duration under 3 months. Any patient with an uncontrolled infection, another autoimmune disease, pregnancy or lactation was excluded. Diagnoses were based on clinical symptoms, serum thyroxine and TRAb, thyroid ultrasound and orbital computed tomography. Ficoll-Paque density gradient centrifugation was used to isolate PBMCs from around 10 ml of fresh peripheral blood. Total RNA was extracted using Trizol reagent, and RNA quality was assessed on an Agilent 2100 Bioanalyzer.

Amplification of TCR beta CDR3 regions was carried out from RNA transcripts. For the first round of RT-PCR on the TCR CDR3, the HTBI primer set was used together with the Qiagen OneStep RT-PCR kit. Libraries were constructed in a second round of multiplex PCR, after which size selection and purification were performed. Paired-end sequencing of the libraries was performed with 100 bp reads on an Illumina HiSeq2000. Processing in the source paper ran as follows. Raw data were processed with SOAPnuke, discarding reads with adapters, uncalled bases, mean Phred below 15, or no exact constant-primer or identifier match. COPE v1.2.5 was used to merge the high-quality paired reads, and each unique nucleotide sequence was defined as a clonotype. Clonotypes were aligned to IMGT TRBV, TRBD and TRBJ reference segments using MiTCR v1.1. The analysis included only V-J combinations with a frequency above 0.0001, which together covered more than 99% of the repertoires. A TCS score was defined as the ratio between F50 (clonal expansion) and ExV (chaos), using BLOSUM62-based TCRdist between CDR3 peptides within each V-J. Welch's t-statistics and random forest reduced 514 V-J features to under 15, which were used in a naive Bayes classifier (R e1071). Using fastp at Q25 and MiXCR, TCRdb reprocessed the public reads and kept productive beta chains. Here each entry gathers all rows of one CDR3 protein and keeps the most common genes and DNA. Here the V and J calls rest on TCRdb's processing, not on the authors' analysis. The sample data list nearly 600,000 distinct CDR3 sequences, and more than 13% of these were observed just once. The top ten clonotypes cover roughly 7.7% of the sample.

Here the chain combines TRBV7-9 and TRBJ1-4; TRBD1 lines up with 7 middle nucleotides. Sequenced sample: blood. The receptor comes from a woman aged 18-29 years with Graves' ophthalmopathy. In nucleotide form, the sequence is TGTGCCAGCAGCTCCTACAGGGGATCGAGAAAACTGTTTTTT. Its protein product is CASSSYRGSRKLFF.